This T cell receptor (beta chain) was sequenced for a study of shared T cell receptors in the human thymus (dated by TCRdb to 2020 to 2023). Regarding the complete study: The study examined how self-reactive, shared T-cell receptor alpha chains are generated in the human thymus.

In the case of this clone: What antigen it recognizes has not been identified. No much larger clonotype is one base removed from it; base qualities were not supplied.

The receptor library was made with the immunoSEQ multiplex PCR assay. TCRdb carries this immuneACCESS record with in-frame sequences only. Its versions omit some clonotypes, under half of them owing to an unresolved V gene in the studies checked, with the rest unexplained. For this sample there are hundreds of thousands of clones; over 75% appear just once. Roughly 0.0086% of the sample belongs to the ten largest clones. This sample was also put to use in a study of human thymus T cells. The second study also describes: In Finland, the donors were immunologically healthy infants who were having open corrective cardiac surgery for congenital heart defects. Thymus tissue was collected as surgical resects that were removed during corrective cardiac surgery. Usage of V and J gene segments appeared to be biased in both the thymic and the peripheral blood repertoires. The related research found that thymic TCR repertoires overlapped highly between unrelated individuals. The study used roughly eight infant thymus samples plus four related peripheral blood samples to characterize TCR alpha and beta repertoires. Donor ages ranged from roughly 6 to 250 days, and the cohort comprised roughly six male and a couple of female infants. Thymocytes were released mechanically from tissue and stored at -70 °C as pellets of about 8.5-31 million cells. A QIAsymphony instrument was used to extract genomic DNA from the frozen cell pellets. Using the immunoSEQ multiplex PCR assay, the TCRB and TCRAD loci were amplified from a standardized quantity of quality-controlled genomic DNA. Amplicons spanned the V(D)J region at a length sufficient to cover the CDR3 and identify V and J genes. Through the commercial immunoSEQ service, the amplicons were sequenced on an Illumina platform. Primer bias and sequencing errors were corrected as previously described, and TCRAD and TCRB definitions were based on the IMGT database. immunoSEQ Analyzer 3.0 and VDJTools were used for repertoire analysis, which covered basic statistics, V/J segment usage, diversity estimates, rarefaction and pairwise overlap. To estimate diversity, the Chao1, ChaoE, Efron-Thisted, Shannon and inverse Simpson indices were applied, and diversity was also estimated on datasets down-sampled to the smallest sample. Repertoire overlap used strict matching of CDR3 nucleotide sequence, V gene and J gene, with Jaccard-based multidimensional scaling clustering. On average, about 800,000 unique TCRB clonotypes were obtained from thymus samples, compared with roughly 89,000 from blood samples.

This sequence was found in a boy in the first two years of life with a congenital heart defect. Donor details come from another sample of the same person, matched by shared clones. The specimen sequenced was thymocytes.

The nucleotide sequence reads as follows: TGTGCCAGCAGCCCTGGTGCGCAAGAGACCCAGTACTTC. Translation gives CASSPGAQETQYF. The chain is assembled from TRBV28 and TRBJ2-5, with the D gene call left open. The CDR3 goes from the cysteine to the phenylalanine over 13 residues. The kept DNA is CDR3 alone, 39 bases in frame from the first base. The germline V gene gives CDR1 as MDHEN and CDR2 as SYDVKM. Relative to germline, V is 6 bases shorter and J is 2 bases shorter, with 10 bases between their ends. Outside the CDR3, residues come from the reference TRBV28 and TRBJ2-5 proteins, so the full variable domain is: DVKVTQSSRYLVKRTGEKVFLECVQDMDHENMFWYRQDPGLGLRLIYFSYDVKMKEKGDIPEGYSVSREKKERFSLILESASTNQTSMYLCASSPGAQETQYFGPGTRLLVL.